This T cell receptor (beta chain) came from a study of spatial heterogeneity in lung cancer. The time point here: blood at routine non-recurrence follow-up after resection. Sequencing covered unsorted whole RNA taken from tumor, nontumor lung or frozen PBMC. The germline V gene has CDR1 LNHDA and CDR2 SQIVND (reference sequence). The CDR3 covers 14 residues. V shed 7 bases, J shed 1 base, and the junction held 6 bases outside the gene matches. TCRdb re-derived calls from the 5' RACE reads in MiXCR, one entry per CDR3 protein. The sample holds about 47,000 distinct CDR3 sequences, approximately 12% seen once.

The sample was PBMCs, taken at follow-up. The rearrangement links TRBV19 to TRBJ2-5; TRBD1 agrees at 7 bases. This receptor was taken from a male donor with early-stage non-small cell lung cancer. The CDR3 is CASNRGDSQETQYF. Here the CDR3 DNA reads TGTGCCAGTAACAGGGGAGATAGCCAAGAGACCCAGTACTTC.